This T cell receptor beta chain was captured by sequencing in a study of blood T cell repertoires in COVID-19. Study summary: Spain, Italy and the United States supplied samples that represented acute and convalescent COVID-19. Sample material is recorded as cDNA or gDNA derived from T cells, B-cell-depleted T cells, or PBMCs.

Authors' data handling: Reference gene primer amplification gave nucleated cell count estimates. Profiled with immunoSEQ multiplex PCR; TCRdb holds only in-frame clones, not every one. D and trimming were read from the DNA, whereas the V and J calls and clone size are those reported in that table. The sample shows a few hundred thousand clones, roughly 90% of them seen only once. Per the germline V gene, CDR1 is SGHKS and CDR2 is YYEKEE (reference sequence). The V gene lost 0 bases and the J gene lost 9 bases, with 12 bases spanning the gap. The length of the CDR3 is 13 residues. The receptor's source is a man between 18 and 35 years old with active or convalescent COVID-19. The rearrangement links TRBV5-5 to TRBJ1-1, with a possible D match to TRBD1 (6 bases). Specimen: peripheral blood. CDR3: CASSLEGTQKAFF. The CDR3, as DNA: TGTGCCAGCAGCTTGGAAGGGACACAAAAAGCTTTCTTT. The variable domain in full, with the rest retrieved from reference TRBV5-5 and TRBJ1-1, is DAGVTQSPTHLIKTRGQQVTLRCSPISGHKSVSWYQQVLGQGPQFIFQYYEKEERGRGNFPDRFSARQFPNYSSELNVNALLLGDSALYLCASSLEGTQKAFFGQGTRLTVV.